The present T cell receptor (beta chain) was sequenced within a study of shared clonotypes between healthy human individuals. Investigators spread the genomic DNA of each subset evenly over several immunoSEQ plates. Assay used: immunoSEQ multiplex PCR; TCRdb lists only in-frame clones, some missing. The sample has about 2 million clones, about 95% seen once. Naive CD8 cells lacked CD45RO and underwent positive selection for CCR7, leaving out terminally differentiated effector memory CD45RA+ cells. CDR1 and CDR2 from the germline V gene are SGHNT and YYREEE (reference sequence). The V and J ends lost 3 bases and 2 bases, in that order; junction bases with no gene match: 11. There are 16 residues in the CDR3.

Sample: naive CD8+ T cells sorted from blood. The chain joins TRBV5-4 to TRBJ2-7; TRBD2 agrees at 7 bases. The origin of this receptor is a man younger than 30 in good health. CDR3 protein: CASSSPETSRTYEQYF. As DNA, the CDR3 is TGTGCCAGCAGCTCGCCGGAGACTAGCAGAACCTACGAGCAGTACTTC.